This T cell receptor (beta chain) was observed in a study of T-cell reconstitution after alpha-beta-depleted transplantation in children. Whole-study findings and limits: From newly produced T cells came most of the T-cell counts and diversity one year after transplant.

This clonotype has just a few counts. Its antigen is not identified. Preparation of the TCRbeta library used unique molecular identifiers. In TCRdb, the PCR reads were re-called with MiXCR into one record per CDR3 protein. The sample records about 440,000 distinct CDR3 sequences, about 40% being singletons. This CDR3 region has 13 residues. From germline, CDR1 is MNHEY and CDR2 SMNVEV (reference sequence). The trim removed 7 bases at V and 8 bases at J, leaving 10 bases unmatched. This rearrangement joins TRBV27 to TRBJ2-7; 8 positions match TRBD1. Sequencing was performed on PBMCs, taken before TCRalphabeta/CD19-depleted stem cell transplant. This TCR derives from a girl aged 2-15 years with aplastic anemia, due to receive a stem cell transplant. CDR3 sequence: CASTLKTGGKQYF. The CDR3 nucleotides read TGTGCCAGCACCCTAAAAACAGGGGGTAAGCAGTACTTC.